The clone carrying this T cell receptor beta chain appeared a few times. The antigen remains undetermined. The data were taken from a study of T-cell memory formation after mild COVID-19. On the study more broadly: In these data, TCR clusters were largely donor specific.

TCRdb re-derived calls from the 5' RACE reads in MiXCR, one entry per CDR3 protein. This sample has a few hundred thousand distinct CDR3 sequences, with approximately 19% found just once. Study observations and caveats: In pre-infection memory, a portion of responding clones appeared, which suggested that cross-reactive memory joined. CD8+ contracting clones occupied EMRA, while CD4+ ones occupied mainly CM and EM.

The CDR3 sequence is 12 residues long. In germline, CDR1 is SEHNR, CDR2 FQNEAQ (reference sequence). The V gene lost 3 bases and the J gene lost 7 bases, with 7 bases spanning the gap. The rearrangement links TRBV7-9 to TRBJ2-1; D remains unclear. The TCR sequence derives from a young man who had mild COVID-19 (a few samples of this study predate the infection). Cell type and time point are not known. The sample comprised PBMCs or a T cell subset sorted from them (not recorded which). This chain's CDR3 is CASSFTRNEQFF. CDR3 in DNA: TGTGCCAGCAGCTTTACTCGGAATGAGCAGTTCTTC.